Listed below are T cell receptor beta chains from one sample, sequenced in a study of cytomegalovirus exposure and HLA in healthy donors. The repertoire was sequenced with immunoSEQ multiplex PCR; TCRdb's copy has only in-frame clones and lacks some. The sample includes about 190,000 clones, just under 75% of them seen just once. Sequenced input: PBMCs. The receptors originated from a man younger than 45 in good health and CMV-seropositive. Each CDR3 is given with its conserved first and last residue. Fields, in order: D gene, clone size, J gene, V gene, CDR3 DNA, CDR3 protein. D genes are given only for firm matches. Only part of the rows carry a size: once, few, many, or a class if the clone is expanded.

>TRBD1|NA|TRBJ1-2|TRBV7-9
TGTGCCGTCCCCAAGACAGGGGGCTTTGAGGATGGCTACACCTTC
CAVPKTGGFEDGYTF
>TRBD2|few|TRBJ2-3|TRBV10-2
TGCGCCAGCAGTGAGGAGGGAGGGCGCACAGATACGCAGTATTTT
CASSEEGGRTDTQYF
>TRBD2|NA|TRBJ2-1|TRBV28
TGTGCCAGCAAATCAGCGGGAGGGTACAATGAGCAGTTCTTC
CASKSAGGYNEQFF
>NA|NA|TRBJ2-5|TRBV5-1
TGCGCCAGCAGCTTCGCTCTTCGCCAGAGCGCTCAAGAGACCCAGTACTTC
CASSFALRQSAQETQYF
>NA|many|TRBJ1-5|TRBV5-6
TGTGCCAGCAGCTTGGCAGGGTTTAGCAATCAGCCCCAGCATTTT
CASSLAGFSNQPQHF
>NA|once|TRBJ2-5|TRBV15
TGTGCCACCAGCAGAGTTAGGACACCGGTATCCCAAGAGACCCAGTACTTC
CATSRVRTPVSQETQYF
>TRBD2|NA|TRBJ2-7|TRBV7-2
TGTGCCAGCAGCTTAGTCGGCGGGAGTGTCTACGAGCAGTACTTC
CASSLVGGSVYEQYF
>TRBD2|once|TRBJ2-5|TRBV14
TGTGCCAGCAGCCAATGGGGACTAGCGGGGGGAGAGACCCAGTACTTC
CASSQWGLAGGETQYF
>NA|NA|TRBJ1-1|TRBV7-9
TGTGCCAGCAGCCCTACCGGGACATTGAACACTGAAGCTTTCTTT
CASSPTGTLNTEAFF
>NA|NA|TRBJ2-6|TRBV27
TGTGCCAGCAGAGCCCAGGGGTCTGGGGCCAACGTCCTGACTTTC
CASRAQGSGANVLTF
>TRBD2|NA|TRBJ2-5|TRBV9
TGTGCCAGCAGCGGAGGGATCATAAAAGGGACTAGCGGCGACCAAGAGACCCAGTACTTC
CASSGGIIKGTSGDQETQYF
>TRBD1|NA|TRBJ2-1|TRBV6-4
TGTGCCAGCAGTGAAATAACAGGGGTCGAGCAGTTCTTC
CASSEITGVEQFF
>NA|NA|TRBJ1-2|TRBV2
TGTGCCAGCAGTGAACTGGGAGAAAACTATGGCTACACCTTC
CASSELGENYGYTF
>NA|NA|TRBJ1-3|TRBV5-5
TGTGCCAGCAGCTTGGGCAGCTCTGGAAACACCATATATTTT
CASSLGSSGNTIYF
>NA|NA|TRBJ2-1|TRBV4-1
TGCGCCAGCAGCCAAGATCGAGGGGGGGCGGATGAGCAGTTCTTC
CASSQDRGGADEQFF
>TRBD1|few|TRBJ2-5|TRBV29-1
TGCAGCGTTGAAGAAACAGGGGAAATTTCTCAAGAGACCCAGTACTTC
CSVEETGEISQETQYF
>TRBD1|once|TRBJ1-1|TRBV28
TGTGCCAGCAGTCAGGGGGCGGGGGCCACTGAAGCTTTCTTT
CASSQGAGATEAFF
>TRBD1|NA|TRBJ1-1|TRBV30
TGTGCCTGGAGTGCCGACAGGGGCCTTGAAGCTTTCTTT
CAWSADRGLEAFF
>TRBD1|NA|TRBJ1-5|TRBV2
TGTGCCAGCAACCCACAGGGGGTGAATCAGCCCCAGCATTTT
CASNPQGVNQPQHF